This TCR beta chain derives from a study of neurological immune-mediated disorders. Study findings and constraints: When the repertoires were grouped phylogenetically, those of 18 of the 34 multiple sclerosis patients came together in a single cluster of related CDR3 sequences, which points to a possible repertoire-level signature.

Germline CDR1 MNHEY, CDR2 SVGAGI. There are 13 residues in the CDR3. V was clipped by 2 bases and J by 7 bases, with 11 bases between them. Synthesis of cDNA used 5'RACE (with 10-nucleotide random UMIs). Every sequencing run gave over 200 million TCR-beta sequences, taken from 15-18 subjects. From the 5' RACE reads, TCRdb called clonotypes with MiXCR, one entry per CDR3 protein. This table has about 66,000 distinct CDR3 sequences, less than 5.5% appearing once. A total of 2 million PBMCs stored at -80 degrees C provided the unsorted libraries. Remarks on this clonotype: What it binds is unknown.

The clonotype originates from a woman in her 30s with multiple sclerosis. The chain joins TRBV6-5 to TRBJ1-2; D ambiguous. Sequenced material: PBMCs. DNA of the CDR3: TGTGCCAGCAGTTACAATGGGGTCCTTGGCTACACCTTC. Protein sequence: CASSYNGVLGYTF.